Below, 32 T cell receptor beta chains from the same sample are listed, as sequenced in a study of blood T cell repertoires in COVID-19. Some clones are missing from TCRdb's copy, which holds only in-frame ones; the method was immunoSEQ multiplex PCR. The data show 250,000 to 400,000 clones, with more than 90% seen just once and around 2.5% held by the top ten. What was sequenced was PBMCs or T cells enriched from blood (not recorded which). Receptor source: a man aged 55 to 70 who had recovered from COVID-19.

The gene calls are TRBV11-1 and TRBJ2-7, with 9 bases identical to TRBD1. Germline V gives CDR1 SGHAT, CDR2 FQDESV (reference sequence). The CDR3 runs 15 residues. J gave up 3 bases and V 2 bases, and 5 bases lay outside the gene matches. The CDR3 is CASSLTGQGFYEQYF. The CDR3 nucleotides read TGTGCCAGCAGCTTAACGGGACAGGGATTCTACGAGCAGTACTTC. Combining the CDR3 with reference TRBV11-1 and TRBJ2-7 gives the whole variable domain EAEVAQSPRYKITEKSQAVAFWCDPISGHATLYWYRQILGQGPELLVQFQDESVVDDSQLPKDRFSAERLKGVDSTLKIQPAELGDSAMYLCASSLTGQGFYEQYFGPGTRLTVT.

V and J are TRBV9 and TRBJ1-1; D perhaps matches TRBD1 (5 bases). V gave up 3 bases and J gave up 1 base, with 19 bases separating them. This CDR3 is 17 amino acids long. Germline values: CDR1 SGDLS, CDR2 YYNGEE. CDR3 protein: CASSAGHSGVGNTEAFF. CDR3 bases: TGTGCCAGCAGCGCCGGACATTCGGGGGTCGGGAACACTGAAGCTTTCTTT.

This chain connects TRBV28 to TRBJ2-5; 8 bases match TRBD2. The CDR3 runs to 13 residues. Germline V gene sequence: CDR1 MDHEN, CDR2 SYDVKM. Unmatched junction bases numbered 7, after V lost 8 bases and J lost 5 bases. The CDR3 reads CASRGGAGETQYF. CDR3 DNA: TGTGCCAGCCGGGGGGGGGCCGGTGAGACCCAGTACTTC.

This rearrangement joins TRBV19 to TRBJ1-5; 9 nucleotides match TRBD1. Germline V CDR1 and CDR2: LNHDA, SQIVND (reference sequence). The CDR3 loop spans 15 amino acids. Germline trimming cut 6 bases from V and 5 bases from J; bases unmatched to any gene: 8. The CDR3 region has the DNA TGTGCCAGTAGACTCAACAGGGGGCGCGATCAGCCCCAGCATTTT. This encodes CASRLNRGRDQPQHF.

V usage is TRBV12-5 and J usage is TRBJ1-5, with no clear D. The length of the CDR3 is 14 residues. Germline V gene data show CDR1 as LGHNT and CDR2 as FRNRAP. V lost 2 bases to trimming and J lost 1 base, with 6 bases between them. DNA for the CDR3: TGTGCTAGTGGTTTGTTACGGAGCAATCAGCCCCAGCATTTT. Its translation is CASGLLRSNQPQHF.

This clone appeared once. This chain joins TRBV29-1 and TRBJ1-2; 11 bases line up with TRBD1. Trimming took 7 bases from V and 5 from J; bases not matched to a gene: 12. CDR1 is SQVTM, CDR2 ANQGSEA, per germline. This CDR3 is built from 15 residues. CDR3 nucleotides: TGCAGCGCCAACCGCGGACAGGGGGCGGAATATGGCTACACCTTC. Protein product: CSANRGQGAEYGYTF.

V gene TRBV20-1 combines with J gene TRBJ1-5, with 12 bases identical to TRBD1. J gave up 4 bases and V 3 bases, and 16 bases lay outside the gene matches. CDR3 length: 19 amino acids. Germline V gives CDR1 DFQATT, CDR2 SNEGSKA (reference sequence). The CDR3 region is CSASLSGFVGQGANQPQHF. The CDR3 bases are TGCAGTGCTAGTTTATCGGGGTTTGTGGGACAGGGGGCGAATCAGCCCCAGCATTTT.

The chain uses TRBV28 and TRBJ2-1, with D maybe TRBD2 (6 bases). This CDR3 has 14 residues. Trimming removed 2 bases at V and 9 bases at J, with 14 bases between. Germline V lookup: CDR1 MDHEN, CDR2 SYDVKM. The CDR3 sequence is CASSLRGGLGEQFF. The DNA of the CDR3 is TGTGCCAGCAGTTTACGGGGAGGTTTGGGTGAGCAGTTCTTC.

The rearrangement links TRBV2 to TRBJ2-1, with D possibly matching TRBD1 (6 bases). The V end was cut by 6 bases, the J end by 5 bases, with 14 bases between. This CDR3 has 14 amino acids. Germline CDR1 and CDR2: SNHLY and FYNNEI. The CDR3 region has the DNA TGTGCCAGCAGGAACAGGGTGACCGACAATGAGCAGTTCTTC. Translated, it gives CASRNRVTDNEQFF.

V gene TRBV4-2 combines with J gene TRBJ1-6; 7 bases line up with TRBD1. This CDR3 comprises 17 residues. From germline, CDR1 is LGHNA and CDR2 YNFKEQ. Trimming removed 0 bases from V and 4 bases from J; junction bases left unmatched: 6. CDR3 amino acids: CASSQDLGTEYNSPLHF. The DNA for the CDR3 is TGTGCCAGCAGCCAAGATTTAGGGACAGAGTATAATTCACCCCTCCACTTT.

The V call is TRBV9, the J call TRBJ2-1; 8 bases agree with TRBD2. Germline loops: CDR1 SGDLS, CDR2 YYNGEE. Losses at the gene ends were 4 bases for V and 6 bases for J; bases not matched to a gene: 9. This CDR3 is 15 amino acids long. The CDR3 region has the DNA TGTGCCAGCAGCTCCCAAGCGGGAGCGGGCAATGAGCAGTTCTTC. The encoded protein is CASSSQAGAGNEQFF.

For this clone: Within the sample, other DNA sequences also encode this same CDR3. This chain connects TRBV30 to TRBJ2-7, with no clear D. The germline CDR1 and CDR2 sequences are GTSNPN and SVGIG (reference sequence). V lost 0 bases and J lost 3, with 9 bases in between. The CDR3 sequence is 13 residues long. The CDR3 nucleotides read TGTGCCTGGAGTGTAAGTCAGGTCTACGAGCAGTACTTC. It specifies CAWSVSQVYEQYF.

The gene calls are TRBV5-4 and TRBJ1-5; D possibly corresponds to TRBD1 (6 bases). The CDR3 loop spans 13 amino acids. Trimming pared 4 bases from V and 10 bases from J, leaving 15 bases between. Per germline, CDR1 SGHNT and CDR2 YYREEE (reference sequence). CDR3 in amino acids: CASSEGDNSPQHF. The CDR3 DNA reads TGTGCCAGCAGCGAAGGGGACAACTCCCCCCAGCATTTT.

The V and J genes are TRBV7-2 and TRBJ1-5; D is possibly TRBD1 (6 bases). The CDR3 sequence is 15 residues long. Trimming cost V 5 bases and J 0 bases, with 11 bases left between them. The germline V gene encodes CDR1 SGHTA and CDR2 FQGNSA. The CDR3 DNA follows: TGTGCCAGCAGCGAGGACAGCTATAGCAATCAGCCCCAGCATTTT. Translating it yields CASSEDSYSNQPQHF.

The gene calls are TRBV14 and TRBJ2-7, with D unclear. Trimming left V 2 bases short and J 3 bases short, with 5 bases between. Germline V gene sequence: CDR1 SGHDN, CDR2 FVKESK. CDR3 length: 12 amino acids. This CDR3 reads CASSQFIYEQYF. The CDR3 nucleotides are TGTGCCAGCAGCCAATTTATCTACGAGCAGTACTTC.

CDR3 coding DNA: TGTGCCAGCAGTTATGAGTTGAGGGTTTCCTACAATGAGCAGTTCTTC. This sequence encodes CASSYELRVSYNEQFF. The V and J genes are TRBV6-2 or TRBV6-3 and TRBJ2-1; tentatively, D is TRBD2 (5 bases). V lost 3 bases and J 1 base, leaving 13 bases between the germline ends. Germline V lookup: CDR1 MNHEY, CDR2 SVGEGT. The CDR3 covers 16 residues.

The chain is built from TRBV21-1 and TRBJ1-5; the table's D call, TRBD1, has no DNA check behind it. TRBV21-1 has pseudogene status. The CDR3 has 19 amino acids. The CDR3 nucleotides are TGTGCCAGCAGCCAACACTGGTCAGGGGGCCACACCATGTATCAGCCCCAGCATTTT. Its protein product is CASSQHWSGGHTMYQPQHF.

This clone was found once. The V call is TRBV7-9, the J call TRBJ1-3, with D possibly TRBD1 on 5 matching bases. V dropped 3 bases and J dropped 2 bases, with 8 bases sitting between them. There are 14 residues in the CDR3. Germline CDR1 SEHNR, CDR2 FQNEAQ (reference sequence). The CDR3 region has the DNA TGTGCCAGCAGCTTCGACAGCACTGGAAACACCATATATTTT. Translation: CASSFDSTGNTIYF. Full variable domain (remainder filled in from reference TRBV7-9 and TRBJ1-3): DTGVSQNPRHKITKRGQNVTFRCDPISEHNRLYWYRQTLGQGPEFLTYFQNEAQLEKSRLLSDRFSAERPKGSFSTLEIQRTEQGDSAMYLCASSFDSTGNTIYFGEGSWLTVV.

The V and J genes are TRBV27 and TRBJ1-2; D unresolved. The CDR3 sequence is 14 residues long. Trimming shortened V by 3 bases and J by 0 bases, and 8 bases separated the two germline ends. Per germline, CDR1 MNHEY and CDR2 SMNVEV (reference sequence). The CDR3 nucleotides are TGTGCCAGCAGTTTGCGGGGAACTAACTATGGCTACACCTTC. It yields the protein CASSLRGTNYGYTF.

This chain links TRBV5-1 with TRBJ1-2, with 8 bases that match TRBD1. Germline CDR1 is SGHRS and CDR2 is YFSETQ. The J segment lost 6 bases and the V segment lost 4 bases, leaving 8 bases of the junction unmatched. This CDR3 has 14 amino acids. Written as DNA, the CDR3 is TGCGCCAGCAGCGCACGACAGGGGTCGGATGGCTACACCTTC. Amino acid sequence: CASSARQGSDGYTF.

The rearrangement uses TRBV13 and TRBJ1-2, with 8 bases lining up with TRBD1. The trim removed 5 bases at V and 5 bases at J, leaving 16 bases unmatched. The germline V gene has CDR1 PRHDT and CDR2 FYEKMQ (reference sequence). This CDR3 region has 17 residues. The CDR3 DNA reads TGTGCCAGCAGCACCGGACAGGGCCACCATATAGGATATGGCTACACCTTC. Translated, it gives CASSTGQGHHIGYGYTF.

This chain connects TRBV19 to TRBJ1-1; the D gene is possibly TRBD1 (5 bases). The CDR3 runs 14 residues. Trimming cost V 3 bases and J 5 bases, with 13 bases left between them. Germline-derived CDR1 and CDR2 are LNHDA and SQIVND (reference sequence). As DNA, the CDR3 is TGTGCCAGTAGTATCGCGGGGGGAGGAACTGAAGCTTTCTTT. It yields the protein CASSIAGGGTEAFF.

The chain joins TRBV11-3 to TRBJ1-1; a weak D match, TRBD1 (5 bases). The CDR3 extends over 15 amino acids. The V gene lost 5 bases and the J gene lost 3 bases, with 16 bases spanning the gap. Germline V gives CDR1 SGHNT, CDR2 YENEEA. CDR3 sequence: CASSPTLRGDTEAFF. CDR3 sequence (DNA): TGTGCCAGCAGCCCTACCCTTCGGGGGGACACTGAAGCTTTCTTT.

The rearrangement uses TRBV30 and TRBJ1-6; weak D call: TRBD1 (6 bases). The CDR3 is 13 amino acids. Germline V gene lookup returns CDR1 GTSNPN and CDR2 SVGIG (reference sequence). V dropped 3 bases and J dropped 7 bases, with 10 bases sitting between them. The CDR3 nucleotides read TGTGCCTGGAGCGGACAGAGGAATTCACCCCTCCACTTT. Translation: CAWSGQRNSPLHF. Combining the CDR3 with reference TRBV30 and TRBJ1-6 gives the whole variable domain SQTIHQWPATLVQPVGSPLSLECTVEGTSNPNLYWYRQAAGRGLQLLFYSVGIGQISSEVPQNLSASRPQDRQFILSSKKLLLSDSGFYLCAWSGQRNSPLHFGNGTRLTVT.

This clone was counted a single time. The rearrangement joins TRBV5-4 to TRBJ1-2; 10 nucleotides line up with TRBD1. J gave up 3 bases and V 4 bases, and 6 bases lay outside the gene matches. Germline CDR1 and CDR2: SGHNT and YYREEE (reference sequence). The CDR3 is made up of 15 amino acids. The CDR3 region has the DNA TGTGCCAGCAGCGCTGGACAGGGGGTCGACTATGGCTACACCTTC. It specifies CASSAGQGVDYGYTF.

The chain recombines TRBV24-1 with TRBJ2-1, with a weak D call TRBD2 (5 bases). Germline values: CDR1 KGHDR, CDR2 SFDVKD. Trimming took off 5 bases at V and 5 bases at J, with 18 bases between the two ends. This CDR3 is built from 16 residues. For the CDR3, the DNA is TGTGCCACCAGTGCGTTGAGTGGGGAGTCCCACAATGAGCAGTTCTTC. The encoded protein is CATSALSGESHNEQFF.

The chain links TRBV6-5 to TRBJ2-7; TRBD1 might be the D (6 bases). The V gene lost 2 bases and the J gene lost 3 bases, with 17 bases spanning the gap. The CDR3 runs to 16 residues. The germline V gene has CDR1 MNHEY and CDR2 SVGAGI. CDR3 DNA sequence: TGTGCCAGCAGTTACAGCGCAGGGGATATCATCTACGAGCAGTACTTC. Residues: CASSYSAGDIIYEQYF.

CDR3 bases: TGTGCCAGCTCCGTGGGGGGTCCGGCCTACAATGAGCAGTTCTTC. Protein product: CASSVGGPAYNEQFF. The V call is TRBV5-4, the J call TRBJ2-1; TRBD2 is a possible D gene (6 bases). Trimming took off 7 bases at V and 2 bases at J, with 16 bases between the two ends. The CDR3 runs to 15 residues. Per germline, CDR1 SGHNT and CDR2 YYREEE (reference sequence).

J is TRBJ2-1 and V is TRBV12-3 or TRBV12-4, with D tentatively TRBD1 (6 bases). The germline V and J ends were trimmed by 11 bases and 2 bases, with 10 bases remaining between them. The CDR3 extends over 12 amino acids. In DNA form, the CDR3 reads TGTGCCTCAGGGGATACCTACAATGAGCAGTTCTTC. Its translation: CASGDTYNEQFF.

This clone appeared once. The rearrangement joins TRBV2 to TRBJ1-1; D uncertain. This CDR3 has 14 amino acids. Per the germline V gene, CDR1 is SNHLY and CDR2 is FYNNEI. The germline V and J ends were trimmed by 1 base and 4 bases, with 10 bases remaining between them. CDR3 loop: CASSEGHRSTEAFF. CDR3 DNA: TGTGCCAGCAGTGAAGGTCATCGGTCCACTGAAGCTTTCTTT.

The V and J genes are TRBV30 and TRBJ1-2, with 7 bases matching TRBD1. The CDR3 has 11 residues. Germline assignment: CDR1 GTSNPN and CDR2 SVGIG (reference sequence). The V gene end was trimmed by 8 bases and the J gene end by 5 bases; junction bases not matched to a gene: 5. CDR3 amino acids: CAGTVSYGYTF. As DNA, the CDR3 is TGTGCCGGGACAGTTTCTTATGGCTACACCTTC. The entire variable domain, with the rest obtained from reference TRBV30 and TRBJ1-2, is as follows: SQTIHQWPATLVQPVGSPLSLECTVEGTSNPNLYWYRQAAGRGLQLLFYSVGIGQISSEVPQNLSASRPQDRQFILSSKKLLLSDSGFYLCAGTVSYGYTFGSGTRLTVV.

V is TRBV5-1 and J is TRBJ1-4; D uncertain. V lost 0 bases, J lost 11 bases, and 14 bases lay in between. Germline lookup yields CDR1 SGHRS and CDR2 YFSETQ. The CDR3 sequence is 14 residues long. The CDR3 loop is CASSLGQATGKLFF. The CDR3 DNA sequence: TGCGCCAGCAGCTTGGGGCAGGCGACGGGGAAACTGTTTTTT.